Listed below are T cell receptor beta chains from one sample, sequenced in a study of shared clonotypes between healthy human individuals. Sequencing was performed with immunoSEQ multiplex PCR; in TCRdb, only in-frame clones are kept and a portion is missing. The profile shows about 2.1 million clones, roughly 93% of them singletons. Sequenced: naive CD8+ T cells from PBMCs. The receptor set was obtained from a man younger than 35 in good health. Some clones in this sample may be carry-over from other donors' samples. The CDR3 runs from the conserved cysteine through the conserved F or W.

>TRBJ2-1|TRBV7-9
CASSSTGTSPYNEQFF
>TRBJ2-1|TRBV10-3
CAISETSGSSYNEQFF
>TRBJ2-2|TRBV7-2
CASSPPWTVNTGELFF
>TRBJ1-4|TRBV6-6
CASSYRAGNEKLFF
>TRBJ2-3|TRBV29-1
CSVKGGTSGHTDTQYF
>TRBJ2-1|TRBV5-1
CASSLSYYNEQFF
>TRBJ2-1|TRBV7-7
CASSFGTGGNEQFF
>TRBJ2-3|TRBV7-9
CATRTGVADTQYF
>TRBJ2-3|TRBV5-1
CASSLLLAGISSTDTQYF
>TRBJ2-3|TRBV4-1
CASSQGLGQRDWDTQYF
>TRBJ2-7|TRBV28
CASSSHEQYF
>TRBJ2-1|TRBV27
CASSPRTGGYSNEQFF
>TRBJ1-1|TRBV11-3
CASSLREYTEAFF
>TRBJ1-1|TRBV10-3
CAITTGQPNTEAFF
>TRBJ2-1|TRBV7-9
CASKRGDTGSYNEQFF
>TRBJ2-7|TRBV27
CASSPDVVASSYEQYF
>TRBJ2-1|TRBV7-9
CASSLDEGPSHNEQFF
>TRBJ2-1|TRBV27
CASSSLSPTGLGNDEQFF
>TRBJ2-1|TRBV7-9
CASSLLVNGDEQFF
>TRBJ2-7|TRBV7-9
CASRPGTASYEQYF
>TRBJ2-7|TRBV11-2
CASSSPKGEQYF
>TRBJ2-1|TRBV28
CASSLGGRADEQFF
>TRBJ1-5|TRBV2
CASSEVPYSNQPQHF
>TRBJ2-1|TRBV6-6
CASSYRRLAEHNEQFF
>TRBJ2-1|TRBV9
CASSASLKAGAGGNEQFF
>TRBJ1-1|TRBV20-1
CSAYTGGAFF
>TRBJ2-7|TRBV5-1
CASSLARDRRLYEQYF
>TRBJ2-7|TRBV5-1
CASSSRLAGIYEQYF
>TRBJ1-2|TRBV27
CASSPGRNYGYTF
>TRBJ2-7|TRBV5-6
CASSLARRAGEQYF
>TRBJ2-1|TRBV7-9
CASSFGGEQFF
>TRBJ2-7|TRBV19
CASSAGPAFEQYF
>TRBJ2-4|TRBV6-4
CASSPLNIQYF
>TRBJ1-1|TRBV7-9
CASSLNRDSGNTEAFF
>TRBJ2-5|TRBV7-6
CASSLRLGETQYF
>TRBJ2-7|TRBV4-1
CASSQGGERGYEQYF
>TRBJ2-2|TRBV9
CASSVATGGQAGELFF
>TRBJ2-7|TRBV5-8
CASSPARGLTYEQYF
>TRBJ2-5|TRBV11-2
CASSFQGLQETQYF
>TRBJ2-7|TRBV7-9
CASSLEPPYYEQYF
>TRBJ2-7|TRBV2
CASSEAVTKLTTGQYF
>TRBJ1-4|TRBV28
CASSRDNFINEKLFF
>TRBJ1-1|TRBV7-9
CASSLGPEEAFF
>TRBJ1-1|TRBV6-5
CASSYTRGGAPEAFF
>TRBJ2-1|TRBV2
CASTGTSVSGDEQFF